Below, one T cell receptor beta chain is given with its context. Its antigen is undetermined. No conserved phenylalanine or tryptophan is present at the end of the CDR3, so a read error is the likely explanation. This sample's RNA came from whole unsorted tissue. Between August and November 2014, newly diagnosed, chemotherapy-naive lung cancer patients underwent thoracic surgery in China. V shed 6 bases, J shed 6 bases, and the junction held 7 bases outside the gene matches. CDR1 is DFQATT and CDR2 is SNEGSKA in the germline V gene (reference sequence). The CDR3 is 13 amino acids. TCRbeta libraries were built with three rounds of nested PCR, modified from ARM-PCR. TCRdb used MiXCR to reprocess the multiplex PCR reads, holding one entry per CDR3 protein. The repertoire holds approximately 100,000 distinct CDR3 sequences, with roughly 80% as singletons. This specimen comes from a study of tumor and adjacent non-tumor tissue in lung cancer. On the study more broadly: Each sample yielded approximately 4 million productive TCRbeta reads on average. Findings of the study overall: Significantly higher TCR diversity was found in tumor than normal lung. Tumor repertoires had a smaller top 100 clone share than normal lung.

This TCR derives from a woman aged 55 to 70 with non-small cell lung cancer. Input material: lung tumor tissue. V and J are TRBV20-1 and TRBJ1-5, with 8 bases lining up with TRBD1. CDR3 sequence (DNA): TGCAGTGCCGACGACAGGGGTTGTCAGCCCCAGCATTAT. It yields the protein CSADDRGCQPQHY.